The sequence of this T cell receptor (beta chain) was determined in a study of cytomegalovirus exposure and HLA in healthy donors. Study conclusions and caveats: Certain indistinguishable V segments, among them TRBV6-2 and TRBV6-3, were excluded. The sole available immune exposure information was CMV serostatus.

On this clone: Its antigen is not identified.

With 60 Vbeta and 13 Jbeta primers, the PCR was carried out. Sequencing was performed with immunoSEQ multiplex PCR; in TCRdb, only in-frame clones are kept and a portion is missing. Its table lists about 160,000 clones. Trimming at V came to 5 bases and at J to 4 bases, leaving 4 bases not matched to a gene. The length of the CDR3 is 13 residues. In germline, CDR1 is MNHEY, CDR2 SMNVEV (reference sequence). Among the donors, all were healthy bone marrow donors. This chain uses TRBV27 with TRBJ1-2; 7 positions agree with TRBD1. This clonotype originated in a woman aged 60 to 75 in good health and CMV-seronegative. Sequences were obtained from PBMCs. The CDR3 nucleotides are TGTGCCAGCAGTCTCCGGGACAGCTATGGCTACACCTTC. Amino acids: CASSLRDSYGYTF.